The source of this T cell receptor beta chain is a study of T cell responses to AZD1222 COVID-19 vaccine. Study overall: Timing groups of about 4 and about 12 weeks for second doses were pooled.

As regards this clone: Its antigen remains unknown.

Whole-study findings and limits: A mostly white British donor set with more females was recruited, and clonal diversity was possibly underestimated. A rise in Spike-specific TCR breadth and depth followed two AZD1222 doses.

Profiled with immunoSEQ multiplex PCR; TCRdb holds only in-frame clones, not every one. The sample contains 90,000 to 120,000 clones, about 86% of which appear only once. Germline CDR1 SNHLY, CDR2 FYNNEI. The CDR3 is 15 residues long. The V gene end was trimmed by 4 bases and the J gene end by 6 bases; junction bases not matched to a gene: 7. This TCR was sampled from an adult in good health. The chain employs TRBV2 and TRBJ2-2, with 8 bases identical to TRBD1. This material consisted of peripheral blood, taken on day 0 of AZD1222 vaccination. The CDR3 DNA sequence: TGTGCCAGCAGTGGGGGGGACAGGTTATCCGGGGAGCTGTTTTTT. It is translated as CASSGGDRLSGELFF.